This TCR beta chain was observed in a study of blood T cell repertoires in COVID-19. As for the study in general: From T cells, B-cell-depleted T cells, or PBMCs came the material, which was cDNA or gDNA.

This CDR3 has 12 residues. Germline values: CDR1 SGDLS, CDR2 YYNGEE. Trimming took off 0 bases at V and 10 bases at J, with 8 bases between the two ends. TCRdb's table, derived via immunoSEQ multiplex PCR, lists solely in-frame clones and lacks some. The sample includes more than 45,000 clones, more than 85% of them seen just once. The sequence was obtained from a woman in her 70s with active COVID-19. The sequencing sample was made of peripheral blood. This rearrangement joins TRBV9 to TRBJ2-1, with D tentatively TRBD2 (6 bases). The CDR3 here is CASSVARGEQFF. The CDR3 region has the DNA TGTGCCAGCAGCGTAGCTCGGGGGGAGCAGTTCTTC.